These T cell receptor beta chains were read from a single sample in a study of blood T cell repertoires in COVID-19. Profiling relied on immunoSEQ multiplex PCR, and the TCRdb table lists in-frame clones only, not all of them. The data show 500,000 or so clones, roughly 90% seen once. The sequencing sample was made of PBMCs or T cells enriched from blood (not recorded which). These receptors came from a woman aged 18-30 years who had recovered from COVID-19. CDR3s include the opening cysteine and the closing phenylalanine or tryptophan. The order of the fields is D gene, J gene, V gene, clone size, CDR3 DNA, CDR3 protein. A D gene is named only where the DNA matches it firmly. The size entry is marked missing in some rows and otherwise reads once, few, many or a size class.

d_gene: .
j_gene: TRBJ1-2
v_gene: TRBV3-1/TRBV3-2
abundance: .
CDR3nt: TGTGCCAGCAGCCAAGGGAGGAGACAAGACCTTTATGGCTACACCTTC
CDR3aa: CASSQGRRQDLYGYTF

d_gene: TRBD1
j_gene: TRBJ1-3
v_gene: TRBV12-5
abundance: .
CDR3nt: TGTGCTAGTGGTTTGCCCCGGGACAGCGGAAACACCATATATTTT
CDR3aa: CASGLPRDSGNTIYF

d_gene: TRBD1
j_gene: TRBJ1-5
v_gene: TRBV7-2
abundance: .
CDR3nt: TGTGCCAGCAGCTTTTTGGGACAGGGGGCGAATCAGCCCCAGCATTTT
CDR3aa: CASSFLGQGANQPQHF

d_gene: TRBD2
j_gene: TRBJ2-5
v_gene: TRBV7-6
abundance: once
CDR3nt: TGTGCCAGCAGCTTAAAGTACACTAGCGGGGCAGAGACCCAGTACTTC
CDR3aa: CASSLKYTSGAETQYF

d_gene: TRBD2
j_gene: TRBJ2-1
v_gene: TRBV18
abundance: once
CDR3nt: TGTGCCAGCTCACGGCTAGCGGGGGCCTACAATGAGCAGTTCTTC
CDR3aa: CASSRLAGAYNEQFF

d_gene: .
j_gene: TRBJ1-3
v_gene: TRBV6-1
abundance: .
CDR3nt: TGTGCCAGCAGTGAACAAGACAGAGCGAACACCATATATTTT
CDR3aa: CASSEQDRANTIYF

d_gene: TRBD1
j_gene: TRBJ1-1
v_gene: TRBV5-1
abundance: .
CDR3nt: TGCGCCAGCAGCTTTCGGACAGGGTTCGAAGCTTTCTTT
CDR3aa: CASSFRTGFEAFF

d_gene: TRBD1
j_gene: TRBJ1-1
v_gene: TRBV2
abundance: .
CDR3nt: TGTGCCAGCGGGGCGGGACAGGAAGCTTTCTTT
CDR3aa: CASGAGQEAFF

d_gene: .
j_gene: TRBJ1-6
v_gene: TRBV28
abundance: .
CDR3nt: TGTGCCAGCAGCGCGGACAGCTCCTATAATTCACCCCTCCACTTT
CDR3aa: CASSADSSYNSPLHF

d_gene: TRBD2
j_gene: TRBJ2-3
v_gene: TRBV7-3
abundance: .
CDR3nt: TGTGCCAGCAGCCCAAGCGGGAGCGGAGGCACCACAGATACGCAGTATTTT
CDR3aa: CASSPSGSGGTTDTQYF

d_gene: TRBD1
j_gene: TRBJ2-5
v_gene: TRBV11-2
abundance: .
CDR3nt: TGTGCCAGCAGCCCGGGACAGGGGTCGGGAGAGACCCAGTACTTC
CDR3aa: CASSPGQGSGETQYF

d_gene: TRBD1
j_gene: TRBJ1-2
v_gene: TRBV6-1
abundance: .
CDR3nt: TGTGCCAGCAGAGAAGCCCGGGACAGGGTGGGCTACACCTTC
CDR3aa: CASREARDRVGYTF

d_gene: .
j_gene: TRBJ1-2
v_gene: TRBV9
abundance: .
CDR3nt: TGTGCCAGCAGCGCCGCAGGCACTAACTATGGCTACACCTTC
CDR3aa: CASSAAGTNYGYTF

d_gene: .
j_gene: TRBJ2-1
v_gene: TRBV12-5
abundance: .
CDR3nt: TGTGCTAGTGGTTTACTAGGACAGAAGCAGTTCTTC
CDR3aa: CASGLLGQKQFF

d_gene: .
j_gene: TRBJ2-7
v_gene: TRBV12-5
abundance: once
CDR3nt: TGTGCTAGTGGTTCGGACAGATACTACGAGCAGTACTTC
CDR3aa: CASGSDRYYEQYF

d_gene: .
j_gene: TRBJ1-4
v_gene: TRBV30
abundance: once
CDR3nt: TGTGCCTGGAGTGGGCGGGCTGTACGGGGGGAAAAACTGTTTTTT
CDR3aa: CAWSGRAVRGEKLFF

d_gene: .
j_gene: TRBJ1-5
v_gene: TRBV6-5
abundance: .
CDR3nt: TGTGCCAGCAGTTCAGGGTATGACAATCAGCCCCAGCATTTT
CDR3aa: CASSSGYDNQPQHF

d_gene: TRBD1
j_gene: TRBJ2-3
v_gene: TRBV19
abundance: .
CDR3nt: TGTGCCAGTGGCGACAGGGCAAGCACAGATACGCAGTATTTT
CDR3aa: CASGDRASTDTQYF

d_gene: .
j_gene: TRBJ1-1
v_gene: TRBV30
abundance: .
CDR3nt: TGTGCCTGGAGTGGAGGGGGGAACACTGAAGCTTTCTTT
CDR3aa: CAWSGGGNTEAFF

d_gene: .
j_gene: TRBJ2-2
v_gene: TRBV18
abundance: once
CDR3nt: TGTGCCAGCACGCAGGTCCCGAACACCGGGGAGCTGTTTTTT
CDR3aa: CASTQVPNTGELFF

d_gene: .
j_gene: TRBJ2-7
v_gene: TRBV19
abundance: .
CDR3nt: TGTGCCAGTAGTGCGGGGCTCGGGTACGAGCAGTACTTC
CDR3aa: CASSAGLGYEQYF

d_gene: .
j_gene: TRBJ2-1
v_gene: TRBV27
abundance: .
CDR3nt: TGTGCCAGCAGTTTATCCGAGAACCTCAATGAGCAGTTCTTC
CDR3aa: CASSLSENLNEQFF

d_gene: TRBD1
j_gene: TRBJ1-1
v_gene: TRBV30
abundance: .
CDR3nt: TGTGCCTGGACCAAAAACAGGGGGCGGAACACTGAAGCTTTCTTT
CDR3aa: CAWTKNRGRNTEAFF

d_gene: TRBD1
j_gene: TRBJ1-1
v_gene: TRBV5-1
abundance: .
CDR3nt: TGCGCCAGCAGCCGGACAGGGAATACTGAAGCTTTCTTT
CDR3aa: CASSRTGNTEAFF

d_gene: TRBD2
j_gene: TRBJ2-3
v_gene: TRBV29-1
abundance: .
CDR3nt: TGCAGCGGAGGCGCGGGGGAGACAGATACGCAGTATTTT
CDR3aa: CSGGAGETDTQYF

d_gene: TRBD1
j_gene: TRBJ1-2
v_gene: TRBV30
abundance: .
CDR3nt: TGTGCCTGGAGCGGTTCGGAGGGGGCGAGCGGCTACACCTTC
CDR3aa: CAWSGSEGASGYTF

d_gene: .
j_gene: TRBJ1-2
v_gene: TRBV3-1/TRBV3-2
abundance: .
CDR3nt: TGTGCCAGCAGCGGAGCTTATGAGGGGGATTTGGATGGCTACACCTTC
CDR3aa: CASSGAYEGDLDGYTF

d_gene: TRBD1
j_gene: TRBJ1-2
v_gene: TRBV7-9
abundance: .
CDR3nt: TGTGCCAGCAGTTACGATCCGGACAGGGTCGATGGCTACACCTTC
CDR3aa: CASSYDPDRVDGYTF

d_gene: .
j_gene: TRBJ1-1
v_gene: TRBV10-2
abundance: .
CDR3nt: TGCGCCAGCAGTGAGACGGTCCACACTGAAGCTTTCTTT
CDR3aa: CASSETVHTEAFF

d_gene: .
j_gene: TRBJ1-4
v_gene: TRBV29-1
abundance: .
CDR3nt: TGCAGCGTTCCAGGGGCCACTAATGAAAAACTGTTTTTT
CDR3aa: CSVPGATNEKLFF

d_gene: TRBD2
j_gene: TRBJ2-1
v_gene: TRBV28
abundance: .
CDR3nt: TGTGCCAGCAGGGGGACTAGCGGGGGGGCCCCCGATGAGCAGTTCTTC
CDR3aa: CASRGTSGGAPDEQFF

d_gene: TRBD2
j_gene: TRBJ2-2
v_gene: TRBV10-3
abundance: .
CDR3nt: TGTGCCATCAGTGAGTTGGGGGGGACCGGGGAGCTGTTTTTT
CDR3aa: CAISELGGTGELFF

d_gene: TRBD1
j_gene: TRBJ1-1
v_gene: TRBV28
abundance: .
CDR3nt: TGTGCCAGCAGTTCCCCGGACAGGGGAAGCACTGAAGCTTTCTTT
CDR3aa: CASSSPDRGSTEAFF

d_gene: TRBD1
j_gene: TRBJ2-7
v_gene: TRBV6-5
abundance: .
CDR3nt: TGTGCCAGCCGGGGACAGGGAGGTCCCCGGGAGCAGTACTTC
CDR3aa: CASRGQGGPREQYF

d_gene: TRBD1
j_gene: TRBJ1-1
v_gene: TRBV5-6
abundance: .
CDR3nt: TGTGCCAGCAGCCCACCGACACAGGGGTTGACTGAAGCTTTCTTT
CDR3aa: CASSPPTQGLTEAFF

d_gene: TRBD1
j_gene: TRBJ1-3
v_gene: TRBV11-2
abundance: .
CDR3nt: TGTGCCAGCAGCCTGACAGGGGCCTCTGGAAACACCATATATTTT
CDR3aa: CASSLTGASGNTIYF

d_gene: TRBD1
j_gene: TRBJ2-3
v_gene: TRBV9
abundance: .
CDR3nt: TGTGCCAGCAGCGCCGCCTTGACAGGGGACACAGATACGCAGTATTTT
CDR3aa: CASSAALTGDTDTQYF

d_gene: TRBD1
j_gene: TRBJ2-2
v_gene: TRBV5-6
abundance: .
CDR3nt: TGTGCCAGCAGCTTCATCCTTGGACAGGGGGCCCGCGGGGAGCTGTTTTTT
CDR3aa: CASSFILGQGARGELFF

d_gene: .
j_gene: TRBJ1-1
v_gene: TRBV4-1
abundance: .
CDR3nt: TGCGCCAGCAAGTGGGACCGGACAGCAACAATGAACACTGAAGCTTTCTTT
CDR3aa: CASKWDRTATMNTEAFF

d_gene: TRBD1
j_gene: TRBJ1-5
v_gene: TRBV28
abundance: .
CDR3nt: TGTGCCAGCAGCCGAATCGGACAGGGGGTTCAGCCCCAGCATTTT
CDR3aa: CASSRIGQGVQPQHF

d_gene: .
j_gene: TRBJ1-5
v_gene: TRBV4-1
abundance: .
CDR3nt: TGCGCCAGCAGTGAGGACAGTTATTATAGCAATCAGCCCCAGCATTTT
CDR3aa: CASSEDSYYSNQPQHF

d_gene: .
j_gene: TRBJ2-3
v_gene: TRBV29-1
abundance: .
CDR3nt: TGCAGCGTTGAAGATCTTCATAGACAGGGCACAGATACGCAGTATTTT
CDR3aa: CSVEDLHRQGTDTQYF

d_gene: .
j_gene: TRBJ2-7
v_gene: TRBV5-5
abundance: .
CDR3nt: TGTGCCAGCAGCTCGGGACAAAGCCCCTCCTACGAGCAGTACTTC
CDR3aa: CASSSGQSPSYEQYF

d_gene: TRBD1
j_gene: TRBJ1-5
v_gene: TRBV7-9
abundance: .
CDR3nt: TGTGCCAGCAGCCTAGGGGGGACAGCGAATCAGCCCCAGCATTTT
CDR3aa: CASSLGGTANQPQHF

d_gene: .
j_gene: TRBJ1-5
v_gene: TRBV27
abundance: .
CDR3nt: TGTGCCACCCCTAGGCGGAGCAATCAGCCCCAGCATTTT
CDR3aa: CATPRRSNQPQHF

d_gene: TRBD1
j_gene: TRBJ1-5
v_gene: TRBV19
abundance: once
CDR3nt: TGTGCCAGTAGACATAGGGTGGACAGGGGGCTAGGGCAGCCCCAGCATTTT
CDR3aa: CASRHRVDRGLGQPQHF

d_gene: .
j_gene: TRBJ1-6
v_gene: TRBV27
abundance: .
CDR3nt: TGTGCCAGCAGTTTCACTACTAATTCACCCCTCCACTTT
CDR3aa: CASSFTTNSPLHF

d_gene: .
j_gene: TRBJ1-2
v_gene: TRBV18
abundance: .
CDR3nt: TGTGCCAGCTCACCAGGGGCAGGGCTAAGGGATGGCTACACCTTC
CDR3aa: CASSPGAGLRDGYTF

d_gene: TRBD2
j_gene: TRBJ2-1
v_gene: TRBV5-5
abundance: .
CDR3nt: TGTGCCAGCAGCTTGACCGGGACTAGCAACAATGAGCAGTTCTTC
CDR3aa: CASSLTGTSNNEQFF

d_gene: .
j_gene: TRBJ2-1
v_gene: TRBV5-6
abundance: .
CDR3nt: TGTGCCAGCAGCTTGGCGGGGTCCGATGAGCAGTTCTTC
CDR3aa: CASSLAGSDEQFF

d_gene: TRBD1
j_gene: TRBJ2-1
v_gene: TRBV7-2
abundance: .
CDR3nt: TGTGCCAGCAGCTCGACTCAGGGGGCCACCAATGAGCAGTTCTTC
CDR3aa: CASSSTQGATNEQFF

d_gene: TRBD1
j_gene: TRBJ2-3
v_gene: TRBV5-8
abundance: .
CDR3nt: TGTGCCAGCAGTTTGACAGGGGTCCCAGATACGCAGTATTTT
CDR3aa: CASSLTGVPDTQYF

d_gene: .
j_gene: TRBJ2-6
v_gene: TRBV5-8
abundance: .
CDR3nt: TGTGCCAGCAGCTTGGAGGGGGCTGGGGCCAACGTCCTGACTTTC
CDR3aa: CASSLEGAGANVLTF

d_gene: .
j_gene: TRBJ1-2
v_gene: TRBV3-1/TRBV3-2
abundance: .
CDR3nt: TGTGCCAGCAGCCAAGAAACAGGGAGGGAGTCCAACTATGGCTACACCTTC
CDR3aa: CASSQETGRESNYGYTF

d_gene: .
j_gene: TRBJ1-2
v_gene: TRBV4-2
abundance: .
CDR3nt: TGTGCCAGCAGCCAAGATATGGAGGTGGGCGGGGATGGCTACACCTTC
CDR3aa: CASSQDMEVGGDGYTF